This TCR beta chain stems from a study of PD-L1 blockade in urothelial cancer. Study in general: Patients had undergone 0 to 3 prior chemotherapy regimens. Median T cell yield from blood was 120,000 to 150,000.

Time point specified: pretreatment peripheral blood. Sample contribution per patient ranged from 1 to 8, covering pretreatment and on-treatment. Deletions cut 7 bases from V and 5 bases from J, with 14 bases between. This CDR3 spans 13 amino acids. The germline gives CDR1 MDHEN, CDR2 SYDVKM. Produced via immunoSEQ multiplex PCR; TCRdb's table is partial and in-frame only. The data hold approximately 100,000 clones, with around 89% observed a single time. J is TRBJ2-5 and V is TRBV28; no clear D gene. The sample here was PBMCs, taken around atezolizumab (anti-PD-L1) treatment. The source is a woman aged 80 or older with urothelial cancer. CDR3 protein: CASTSPGVETQYF. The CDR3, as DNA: TGTGCCAGCACCTCCCCAGGCGTGGAGACCCAGTACTTC.